This T cell receptor beta chain was captured by sequencing in a study of blood T cell repertoires in COVID-19. Study details: The analysed material was cDNA or gDNA that came from T cells, B-cell-depleted T cells, or PBMCs.

The V and J ends lost 9 bases and 5 bases, in that order; junction bases with no gene match: 11. Germline CDR1 is LNHDA and CDR2 is SQIVND (reference sequence). The CDR3 extends over 15 amino acids. The assay was immunoSEQ multiplex PCR, and TCRdb's table has in-frame clones only and misses some. The data show approximately 90,000 clones, about 86% seen once. The clonotype was recovered from an elderly man with active or convalescent COVID-19. The material sequenced was peripheral blood. The chain links TRBV19 to TRBJ1-3; 9 nucleotides line up with TRBD1. The CDR3 loop reads CASEAGTGWRNTIYF. CDR3 bases: TGTGCCAGCGAAGCCGGGACAGGGTGGAGAAACACCATATATTTT.